This T cell receptor beta chain was retrieved from a study of blood T cell repertoires in COVID-19. As for the study in general: Both acute and convalescent COVID-19 samples were obtained from the United States, Italy and Spain.

Per the study methods: Amplification of reference gene primers provided the estimated nucleated cell counts. Assay: immunoSEQ multiplex PCR; the TCRdb copy retains only in-frame clones and omits some. Clone size and V and J calls were adopted from that table, with D and trimming inferred from the DNA. Among 13,000 or so clones, around four fifths were seen once, and the ten largest hold over 15%. This CDR3 contains 16 residues. CDR1 and CDR2 (germline): MDHEN, SYDVKM. V dropped 3 bases and J dropped 0 bases, with 12 bases sitting between them. Material for sequencing was peripheral blood. This TCR came from a man aged 35 to 55 with active or convalescent COVID-19. V is TRBV28 and J is TRBJ1-5; no firm D call. The chain's CDR3 is CASSLASLYSNQPQHF. The CDR3, as DNA: TGTGCCAGCAGTTTGGCCAGTCTTTATAGCAATCAGCCCCAGCATTTT.